This T cell receptor beta chain is drawn from a study of spatial heterogeneity in lung cancer. Study-wide context: Alpha-chain sequences were consistently detected in smaller numbers than beta-chain sequences.

The CDR3 totals 15 residues. V gave up 6 bases and J gave up 5 bases; unmatched junction bases: 4. In germline, CDR1 is ENHRY, CDR2 SYGVKD. Time point noted: sample taken at primary tumor resection. Without sorting, whole RNA was sequenced from tumor, nontumor lung or frozen PBMC. About this clonotype: Its antigen is undetermined.

TCRdb used MiXCR to reprocess the 5' RACE reads, holding one entry per CDR3 protein. This sample carries some 1,500 distinct CDR3 sequences, around 42% of them seen once, and the ten largest clones take approximately 37%. Regarding the study as a whole: Ubiquitous expanded tumor TCRs surfaced in blood more at resection than they did at follow-up.

This clonotype was obtained from a female donor with early-stage non-small cell lung cancer. This chain connects TRBV10-3 to TRBJ2-3; 14 nucleotides line up with TRBD2. Sequenced material: PBMCs, taken at surgery. The CDR3 DNA reads as TGTGCCATCAGGGGACTAGCGGGAGTAGGAGATACGCAGTATTTT. This sequence encodes CAIRGLAGVGDTQYF.